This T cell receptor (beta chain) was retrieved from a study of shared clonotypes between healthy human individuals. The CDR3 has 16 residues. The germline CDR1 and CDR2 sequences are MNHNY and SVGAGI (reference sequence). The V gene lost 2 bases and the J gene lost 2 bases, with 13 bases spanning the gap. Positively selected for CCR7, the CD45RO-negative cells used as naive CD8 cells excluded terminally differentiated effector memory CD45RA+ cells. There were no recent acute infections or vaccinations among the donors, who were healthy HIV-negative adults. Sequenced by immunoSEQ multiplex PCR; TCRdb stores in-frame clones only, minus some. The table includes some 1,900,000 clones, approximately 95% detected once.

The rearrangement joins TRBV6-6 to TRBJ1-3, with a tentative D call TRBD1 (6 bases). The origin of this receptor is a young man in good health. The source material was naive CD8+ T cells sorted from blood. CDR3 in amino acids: CASSYLTGLTGNTIYF. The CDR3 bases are TGTGCCAGCAGTTACCTCACAGGGTTAACTGGAAACACCATATATTTT.